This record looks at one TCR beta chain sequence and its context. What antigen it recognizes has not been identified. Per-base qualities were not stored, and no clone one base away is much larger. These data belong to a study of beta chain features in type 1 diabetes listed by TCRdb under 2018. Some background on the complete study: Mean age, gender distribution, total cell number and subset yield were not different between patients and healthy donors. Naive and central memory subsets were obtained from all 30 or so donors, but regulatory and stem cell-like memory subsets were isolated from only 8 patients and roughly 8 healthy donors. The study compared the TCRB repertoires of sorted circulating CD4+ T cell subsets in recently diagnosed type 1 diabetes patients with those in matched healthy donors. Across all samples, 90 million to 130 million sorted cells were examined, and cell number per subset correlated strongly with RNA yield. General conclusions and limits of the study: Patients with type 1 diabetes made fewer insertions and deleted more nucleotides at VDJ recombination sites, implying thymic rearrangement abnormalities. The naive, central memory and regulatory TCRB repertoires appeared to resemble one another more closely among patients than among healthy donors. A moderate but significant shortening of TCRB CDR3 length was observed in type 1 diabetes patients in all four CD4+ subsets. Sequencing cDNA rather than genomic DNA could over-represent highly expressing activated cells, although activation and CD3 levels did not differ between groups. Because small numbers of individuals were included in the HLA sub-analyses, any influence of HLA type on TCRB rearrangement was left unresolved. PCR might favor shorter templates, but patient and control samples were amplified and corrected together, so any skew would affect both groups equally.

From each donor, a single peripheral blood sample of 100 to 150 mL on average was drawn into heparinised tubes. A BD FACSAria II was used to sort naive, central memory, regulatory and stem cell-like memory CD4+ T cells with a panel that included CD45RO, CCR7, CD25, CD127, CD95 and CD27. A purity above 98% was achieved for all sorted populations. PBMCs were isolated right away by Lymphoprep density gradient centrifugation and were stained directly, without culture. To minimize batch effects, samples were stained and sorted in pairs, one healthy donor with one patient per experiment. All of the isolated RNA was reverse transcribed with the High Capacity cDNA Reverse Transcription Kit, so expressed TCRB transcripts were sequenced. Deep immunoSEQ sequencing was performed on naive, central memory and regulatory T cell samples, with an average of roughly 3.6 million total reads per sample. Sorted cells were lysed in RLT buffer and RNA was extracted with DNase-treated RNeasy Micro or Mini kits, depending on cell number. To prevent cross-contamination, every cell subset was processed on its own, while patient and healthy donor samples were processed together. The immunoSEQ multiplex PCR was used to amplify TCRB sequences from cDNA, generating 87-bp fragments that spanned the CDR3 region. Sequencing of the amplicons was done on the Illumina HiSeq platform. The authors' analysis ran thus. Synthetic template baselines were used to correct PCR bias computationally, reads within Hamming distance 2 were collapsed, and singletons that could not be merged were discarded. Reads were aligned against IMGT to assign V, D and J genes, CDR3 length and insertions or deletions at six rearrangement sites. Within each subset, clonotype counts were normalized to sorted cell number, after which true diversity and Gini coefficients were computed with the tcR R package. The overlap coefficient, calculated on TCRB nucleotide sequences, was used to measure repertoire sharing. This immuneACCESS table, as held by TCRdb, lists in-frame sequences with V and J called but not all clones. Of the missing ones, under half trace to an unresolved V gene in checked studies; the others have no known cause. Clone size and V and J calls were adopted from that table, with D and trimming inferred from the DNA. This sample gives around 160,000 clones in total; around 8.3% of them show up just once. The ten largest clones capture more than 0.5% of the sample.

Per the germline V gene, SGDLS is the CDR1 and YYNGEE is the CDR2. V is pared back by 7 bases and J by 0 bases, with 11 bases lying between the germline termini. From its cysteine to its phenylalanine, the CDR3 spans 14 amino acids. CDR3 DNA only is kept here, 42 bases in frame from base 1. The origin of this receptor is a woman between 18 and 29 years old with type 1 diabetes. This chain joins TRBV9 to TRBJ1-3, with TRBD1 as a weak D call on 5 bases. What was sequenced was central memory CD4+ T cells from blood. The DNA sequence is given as TGTGCCAGCGACAGTGGGGACTCTGGAAACACCATATATTTT. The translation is CASDSGDSGNTIYF.